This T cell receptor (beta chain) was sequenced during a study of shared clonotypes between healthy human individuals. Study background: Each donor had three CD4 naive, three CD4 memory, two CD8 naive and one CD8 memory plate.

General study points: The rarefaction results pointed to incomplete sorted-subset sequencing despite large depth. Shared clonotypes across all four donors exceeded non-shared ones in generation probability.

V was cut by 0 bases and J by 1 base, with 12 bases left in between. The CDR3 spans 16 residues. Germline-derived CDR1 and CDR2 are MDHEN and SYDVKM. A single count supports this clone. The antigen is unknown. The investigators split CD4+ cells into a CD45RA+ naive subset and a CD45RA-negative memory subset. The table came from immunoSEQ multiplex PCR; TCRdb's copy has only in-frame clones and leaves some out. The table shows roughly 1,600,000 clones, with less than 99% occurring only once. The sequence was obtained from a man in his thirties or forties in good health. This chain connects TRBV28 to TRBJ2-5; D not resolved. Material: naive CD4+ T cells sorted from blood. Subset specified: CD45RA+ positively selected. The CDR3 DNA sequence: TGTGCCAGCAGTTTATGGACCGCAGCCAGCCAAGAGACCCAGTACTTC. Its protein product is CASSLWTAASQETQYF.